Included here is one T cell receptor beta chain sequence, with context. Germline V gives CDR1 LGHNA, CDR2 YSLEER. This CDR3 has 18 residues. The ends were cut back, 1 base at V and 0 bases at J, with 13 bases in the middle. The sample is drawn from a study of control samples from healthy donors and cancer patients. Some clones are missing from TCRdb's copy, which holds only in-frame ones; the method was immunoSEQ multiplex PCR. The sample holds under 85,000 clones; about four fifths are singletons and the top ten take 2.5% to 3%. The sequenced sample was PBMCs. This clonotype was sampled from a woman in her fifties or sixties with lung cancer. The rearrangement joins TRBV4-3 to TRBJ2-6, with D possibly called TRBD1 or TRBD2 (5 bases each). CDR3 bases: TGCGCCAGCAGCCAAGTCCCCTGGGGGTTCTCTGGGGCCAACGTCCTGACTTTC. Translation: CASSQVPWGFSGANVLTF.